A selection of T cell receptor beta chains follows, all from one sample in a study of blood T cell repertoires in COVID-19. Only in-frame clones appear in the TCRdb table, and some are missing; sequencing was by immunoSEQ multiplex PCR. The sample carries 250,000 or so clones, 90% recorded once. The sample was peripheral blood. The receptors here all came from a man aged 25 to 45 with COVID-19, enrolled during active disease. Both conserved end residues are part of each CDR3. The D gene is left open where the match is weak. Clone size appears in some rows only: once, few, many, or a class for an expanded clone.

j_call	d_call	clone_size	v_call	cdr3_nt	cdr3_aa
TRBJ2-1	TRBD1	-	TRBV5-1	TGCGCCAGCAGTGTTGGGACAGGGTTTGAGCAGTTCTTC	CASSVGTGFEQFF
TRBJ1-2	-	-	TRBV6-5	TGTGCCAGCAGACTTACAGGGTTGAACTATGGCTACACCTTC	CASRLTGLNYGYTF
TRBJ2-7	-	-	TRBV6-5	TGTGCCAGCAGTCTTTCTGGAGTTGAGCAGTACTTC	CASSLSGVEQYF
TRBJ2-7	TRBD1	-	TRBV19	TGTGCCAGTAGTATCTTCTCCGGGACAGCGATCTTCCCCGAGCAGTACTTC	CASSIFSGTAIFPEQYF
TRBJ2-2	TRBD1	-	TRBV2	TGTGCCAGCAGTGAAGTTAGGGGGCTCGGGAACACCGGGGAGCTGTTTTTT	CASSEVRGLGNTGELFF
TRBJ2-1	TRBD1	once	TRBV5-1	TGCGCCAGCAGCCTAGGGACAGTCTTCAATGAGCAGTTCTTC	CASSLGTVFNEQFF
TRBJ2-1	-	-	TRBV9	TGTGCCAGCAGCGTAGGAATAGGGGGCTACAATGAGCAGTTCTTC	CASSVGIGGYNEQFF
TRBJ2-7	TRBD2	-	TRBV9	TGTGCCAGCAGCGTAGGACCACTAGCGGGAGTCTCCTACGAGCAGTACTTC	CASSVGPLAGVSYEQYF
TRBJ1-1	-	once	TRBV6-5	TGTGCCAGCAGTTCAGTCGTTCTTACTGAAGCTTTCTTT	CASSSVVLTEAFF
TRBJ2-3	TRBD1	few	TRBV5-1	TGCGCCAGCAGCTCGACAGGGAGTGGGACGGATACGCAGTATTTT	CASSSTGSGTDTQYF
TRBJ2-1	-	-	TRBV15	TGTGCCACCAGCAGAGATCTCACAGGGACATACAATGAGCAGTTCTTC	CATSRDLTGTYNEQFF
TRBJ2-6	-	-	TRBV6-6	TGTGCCAGCAGCTCGAGCTCTGGGGCCAACGTCCTGACTTTC	CASSSSSGANVLTF
TRBJ2-3	-	-	TRBV19	TGTGCCAGTAGTATAGGGAGGGTGGATACGCAGTATTTT	CASSIGRVDTQYF
TRBJ1-5	-	-	TRBV19	TGTGCCAGTACCTATCGGTCCGGAGGAAATCAGCCCCAGCATTTT	CASTYRSGGNQPQHF
TRBJ2-7	-	-	TRBV7-2	TGTGCCAGCAGCTTGCAGGGGGGTTCGCACGAGCAGTACTTC	CASSLQGGSHEQYF
TRBJ2-1	TRBD1	-	TRBV10-3	TGTGCCATCAGGCCCGGTTCAGGGGGCTATGAGCAGTTCTTC	CAIRPGSGGYEQFF
TRBJ2-7	-	-	TRBV18	TGTGCCAGCTCACCCGCGGGGAGGAGCTCCTACGAGCAGTACTTC	CASSPAGRSSYEQYF
TRBJ2-3	-	-	TRBV11-3	TGTGCCAGCAGCTTAGTCAACACAGATACGCAGTATTTT	CASSLVNTDTQYF
TRBJ1-2	-	-	TRBV24-1	TGTGCCACCAGTGACGTCTATGGCTACACCTTC	CATSDVYGYTF
TRBJ2-1	-	-	TRBV5-1	TGCGCCAGCAGCTTGGGGTCAGTCTCCTACAATGAGCAGTTCTTC	CASSLGSVSYNEQFF
TRBJ2-7	-	-	TRBV7-2	TGTGCCAGCAGCTTACAGCTTAGCGGTTCCTACGAGCAGTACTTC	CASSLQLSGSYEQYF
TRBJ1-4	-	-	TRBV19	TGTGCCAGTAGTATTCTTGCGGACAGAGGACGAGGAAAACTGTTTTTT	CASSILADRGRGKLFF
TRBJ2-1	TRBD2	-	TRBV4-3	TGCGCCAGCAGCCAAGGACTAGCGGGACCGGATGAGCAGTTCTTC	CASSQGLAGPDEQFF
TRBJ2-3	TRBD2	-	TRBV30	TGTGCCTGGAGTGTATGGGGGTATAGCGGGAGCAAACACACAGATACGCAGTATTTT	CAWSVWGYSGSKHTDTQYF
TRBJ2-1	TRBD2	-	TRBV5-4	TGTGCCAGCAGCGAGACTAGCGGACACTACAATGAGCAGTTCTTC	CASSETSGHYNEQFF
TRBJ2-1	TRBD2	-	TRBV19	TGTGCCAGTAGTATGGGGACTAGCGGTTACAATGAGCAGTTCTTC	CASSMGTSGYNEQFF
TRBJ1-1	-	-	TRBV5-1	TGCGCCAGCAGTTATCTTGGACATGGCACTGAAGCTTTCTTT	CASSYLGHGTEAFF
TRBJ1-1	TRBD1	-	TRBV18	TGTGCCAGCTCACCACGGGACAGGCAGAACACTGAAGCTTTCTTT	CASSPRDRQNTEAFF
TRBJ1-2	-	few	TRBV5-1	TGCGCCAGCAGCTCATACCTAGAGGCTAACTATGGCTACACCTTC	CASSSYLEANYGYTF
TRBJ2-5	TRBD1	-	TRBV4-1	TGCGCCAGCAGCCAATTAGGTCCGACAGGGCAACAAGAGGCCCAGTACTTC	CASSQLGPTGQQEAQYF
TRBJ1-6	-	-	TRBV6-5	TGTGCCAGCAGAGACGAAGGCGGCTATAATTCACCCCTCCACTTT	CASRDEGGYNSPLHF
TRBJ2-2	-	once	TRBV18	TGTGCCAGCTCACCGTGGCGGACGAACACCGGGGAGCTGTTTTTT	CASSPWRTNTGELFF
TRBJ2-3	TRBD1	-	TRBV5-5	TGTGCCAGCAGCTTGGGACAGGGACATCTAAGCACAGATACGCAGTATTTT	CASSLGQGHLSTDTQYF
TRBJ2-1	-	-	TRBV30	TGTGCCTGGATGGGGCAGAGCTCCTACAATGAGCAGTTCTTC	CAWMGQSSYNEQFF
TRBJ1-1	TRBD1	-	TRBV15	TGTGCCACCAGCAGAGATGGGCCAGGGGGCACTGAAGCTTTCTTT	CATSRDGPGGTEAFF
TRBJ2-7	-	few	TRBV7-3	TGTGCCAGCAGCTTAGAGGCTAGCGCCTCCTACGAGCAGTACTTC	CASSLEASASYEQYF
TRBJ2-5	TRBD1	-	TRBV2	TGTGCCAGCAGTGTAGACAGGGTCCGAGAGACCCAGTACTTC	CASSVDRVRETQYF
TRBJ1-2	-	-	TRBV6-5	TGTGCCAGCAGCCACCGGGACAACTACTATGGCTACACCTTC	CASSHRDNYYGYTF
TRBJ2-7	TRBD1	-	TRBV24-1	TGTGCCACCAGTGATCCGGGACAGGGGACCTACGAGCAGTACTTC	CATSDPGQGTYEQYF
TRBJ1-2	TRBD1	-	TRBV19	TGTGCCACCATGCCGGACAGGAACTATGGCTACACCTTC	CATMPDRNYGYTF
TRBJ1-4	-	-	TRBV28	TGTGCCGCAGCGCCAAATAATCTAGAAAAACTGTTTTTT	CAAAPNNLEKLFF
TRBJ1-4	-	-	TRBV6-5	TGTGCCAGCGGGGCGTTCGGCGAAAAACTGTTTTTT	CASGAFGEKLFF
TRBJ1-6	-	once	TRBV7-2	TGTGCCAGCAGCCAGGTCGGGGTATCCTATAATTCACCCCTCCACTTT	CASSQVGVSYNSPLHF
TRBJ2-2	-	-	TRBV11-2	TGTGCCAGCAGCTTAGATGCTCAGGGTCCCACCGGGGAGCTGTTTTTT	CASSLDAQGPTGELFF
TRBJ2-7	TRBD2	-	TRBV5-4	TGTGCCAGCAGCTCCGGATTAGCGGGGGCCTCGTCTGAGCAGTACTTC	CASSSGLAGASSEQYF
TRBJ2-2	TRBD2	-	TRBV4-2	TGTGCCAGCAGCCCAGAGGGAGGGGACACCGGGGAGCTGTTTTTT	CASSPEGGDTGELFF
TRBJ2-1	TRBD2	-	TRBV3-1/TRBV3-2	TGTGCCAGCAGCGGACTAGCGGGACTTTCGCATGAGCAGTTCTTC	CASSGLAGLSHEQFF
TRBJ1-2	TRBD1	-	TRBV2	TGTGCCAGGAAGGGACAGGGGAGCTATGGCTACACCTTC	CARKGQGSYGYTF
TRBJ1-6	-	-	TRBV10-3	TGTGCCATCAGAGGACGGGAGGCGTCACCCCTCCACTTT	CAIRGREASPLHF
TRBJ1-2	-	-	TRBV6-5	TGTGCCAGCAGGGCTGACATTAACTATGGCTACACCTTC	CASRADINYGYTF
TRBJ2-7	TRBD1	-	TRBV2	TGTGCCAGCAGTGAAGACAGGGGGTTAATATACGAGCAGTACTTC	CASSEDRGLIYEQYF
TRBJ1-1	TRBD1	-	TRBV7-8	TGTGCCAGCAGCTCAATCCCGGGACAGGGTTCGGGCACTGAAGCTTTCTTT	CASSSIPGQGSGTEAFF
TRBJ2-3	TRBD1	-	TRBV7-9	TGTGCCAGCAGCTGGACAGGGGGCTCCACAGATACGCAGTATTTT	CASSWTGGSTDTQYF
TRBJ1-6	TRBD1	-	TRBV6-5	TGTGCCAGCAGTCGACAGGGCGACAGGGGATCACCCCTCCACTTT	CASSRQGDRGSPLHF
TRBJ2-7	TRBD2	-	TRBV9	TGTGCCAGCAGCGTAGGTGGGGAGGGGATCTCCTACGAGCAGTACTTC	CASSVGGEGISYEQYF
TRBJ2-7	TRBD2	-	TRBV7-8	TGTGCCAGCAGCTACCTAGCGGGGAGCTCCTACGAGCAGTACTTC	CASSYLAGSSYEQYF